This T cell receptor (beta chain) comes out of a study of CD8 T cells in Susac syndrome (dated by TCRdb to about 2019). For the study in its entirety: The study used repertoire sequencing to test whether antigen drove CD8+ T cell activation and differentiation in Susac syndrome. Summary of the overall study and its limitations: The study acknowledged that relatively few individuals were included in the TCR sequencing and HLA analysis.

With regard to this clonotype: Its antigen has not been determined. Base qualities are not provided; no much larger clone lies one nucleotide away.

V and J are truncated by 5 bases and 4 bases respectively, leaving an intervening sequence of 12 bases. From the cysteine through the phenylalanine, the CDR3 covers 13 amino acids. Of the read, only the CDR3 DNA is kept; its 39 bases are in frame from base 1. Via the germline V gene, CDR1 is KGHSH and CDR2 LQKENI. Peripheral blood CD8+ and CD4+ T cells from healthy donors, Susac syndrome patients and multiple sclerosis patients were profiled by high-throughput TCR beta sequencing. Healthy donors were included as age- and sex-matched controls. CD8+ TEMRA cells were enriched by FACS, while bulk CD8+ and CD4+ T cells were purified by magnetic negative isolation. Blood was collected in EDTA tubes and processed within 24 hours, with PBMCs isolated through density gradient centrifugation. PBMCs intended for TCR sequencing were cryopreserved in liquid nitrogen and were subsequently thawed in a 37 degrees C water bath. Purity of sorted or isolated CD4+, CD8+ and CD8+ TEMRA cells was at least 90%.

RNA was extracted with the RNeasy kit and about 0.5 to 1 ug was reverse transcribed using random hexamers. The immunoSEQ multiplex PCR assay, covering 54 Vbeta and 13 Jbeta segments, was used to amplify TCR beta CDR3 regions. PCR amplification bias was corrected by using a synthetic template baseline for primer optimization and computational correction. Processing in the source paper ran as follows. Reads were annotated to V, D and J genes per IMGT and analyzed with immunoSEQ Analyzer, keeping only productive sequences. Clonality was computed as one minus Shannon entropy normalized by log2 of the number of productive unique sequences. For each patient and control, public and private clones were evaluated among the 100 most prevalent clones. Susac-specific clones were defined as absent from healthy and MS cohorts, 1052 published viral clones and other ImmuneACCESS disease sequences. The raw public data were reprocessed by TCRdb itself: fastp quality trimming at Q25, MiXCR clonotype calling, in-frame beta chains only. Each record represents a unique CDR3 protein, reported with the most common genes and DNA among its rows. TCRdb's processing, not the authors', yielded these V and J calls. This sample is represented by roughly 200,000 distinct CDR3 sequences; 90% to 95% of them were singletons. The ten largest account for 0.08% to 0.11% of the sample.

Sequences were obtained from CD4+ T cells from PBMCs. This sequence was found in a human donor in good health. The chain couples TRBV18 to TRBJ2-7; possibly the D gene is TRBD2, per 5 matching bases. The CDR3: CASSIEGTYEQYF. Read as DNA, the sequence is TGTGCCAGCTCAATAGAGGGAACGTACGAGCAGTACTTC.